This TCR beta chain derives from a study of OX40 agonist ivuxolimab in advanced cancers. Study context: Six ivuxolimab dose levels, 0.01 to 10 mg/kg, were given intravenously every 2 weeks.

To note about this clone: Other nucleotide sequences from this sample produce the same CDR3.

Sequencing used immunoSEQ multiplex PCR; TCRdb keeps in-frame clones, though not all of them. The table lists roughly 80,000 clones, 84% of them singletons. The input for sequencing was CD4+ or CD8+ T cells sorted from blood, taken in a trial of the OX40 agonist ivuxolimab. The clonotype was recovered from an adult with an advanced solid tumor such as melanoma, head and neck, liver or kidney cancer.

The CDR3 is CASSVAGTDSGNTIYF. The CDR3, as DNA: TGTGCCAGCAGCGTAGCCGGGACAGACTCTGGAAACACCATATATTTT. The chain links TRBV9 to TRBJ1-3, with 7 bases fitting TRBD1. Germline values: CDR1 SGDLS, CDR2 YYNGEE. The J segment lost 0 bases and the V segment lost 0 bases, leaving 3 bases of the junction unmatched. This CDR3 spans 16 amino acids.